The subject of this entry is one T cell receptor (beta chain). Its antigen is still unknown. This entry comes from a study of CD8 T cells in Susac syndrome. TCR beta sequencing was performed on blood CD8+ and CD4+ T cells. The control participants were healthy donors, and these controls were matched with respect to both age and sex. cDNA came from 0.5 to 1 ug RNA primed by random hexamers. By means of immunoSEQ multiplex PCR, TCR beta CDR3 spanning 54 Vbeta and 13 Jbeta underwent amplification. TCRdb processed the immunoSEQ multiplex PCR reads anew with MiXCR; each CDR3 protein has one entry. The table lists 50,000 or so distinct CDR3 sequences, approximately 92% of them singletons. General study results and limits: The study recognized that its TCR sequencing and HLA analysis covered a relatively small number of individuals.

This clonotype was sampled from a human donor in good health. The sequencing sample was made of CD8+ T cells from PBMCs.

For the CDR3, the DNA is TGTGCCACCAGTGATTCACTAGCGGGAGAAGAGACCCAGTACTTC. Amino acid sequence: CATSDSLAGEETQYF. The V gene is TRBV24-1, the J gene TRBJ2-5; TRBD2 matches at 11 bases. The V gene's germline CDR1 is KGHDR and CDR2 SFDVKD. The CDR3 contains 15 residues. Germline trimming cut 2 bases from V and 3 bases from J; bases unmatched to any gene: 1.